This TCR beta chain was captured by sequencing in a study of cytomegalovirus exposure and HLA in healthy donors (dated by TCRdb to about 2017). About the investigation overall: An earlier analysis of several hundred of the donors reported 250 to 300 Gb of sequence data and around 120 million unique TCR beta sequences from about 179 million T cells. About 320 gigabases of sequencing data and approximately 80 million unique TCR sequences were included in an early release covering under 650 HLA-typed donors. Among the roughly 410 genotyped donors, 81% belonged to the genetic ancestry cluster associated with self-reported Caucasian donors. The study was designed to test whether signatures of past pathogen exposure could be identified by cataloging public T cell receptors. The study used immunosequencing to profile the T cell repertoires of more than 650 subjects and linked those repertoires to cytomegalovirus serostatus. In addition to the first cohort of 666 subjects, a separate validation cohort of around 110 different subjects was used. To predict cytomegalovirus infection status, the study brought together high-throughput TCR immunosequencing, statistical association of individual TCRs with disease status, and machine learning. A later analysis re-analyzed previously published TCR beta repertoires from approximately 670 donors and added high-resolution HLA genotyping to study TCR occurrence patterns. Rather than drawing on any new phenotypic data, the later analysis identified candidate immune exposures from TCR beta sequences and the way those sequences occurred across donors. An earlier analysis of several hundred of the donors applied high-throughput TCR beta sequencing to assess whether each TCR beta V gene segment acted as functional or pseudogenic. Donor age, sex, ethnicity and CMV serostatus were collected together with the repertoire data. Genome-wide SNP genotypes for about three fifths of the roughly 670 donors were used in a later genetic analysis, which treated that subset as a discovery cohort. Every discovery cohort repertoire had been produced on one sequencing platform. HLA typing covered class I and class II loci at four-digit resolution. Typing coverage differed by locus: A, B, C, DRB1 and DQB1 were typed in about 620-640 donors, DQA1 in 500 to 550, DPA1 in some 570, and DPB1 in roughly 450. Roughly 5 DR-DQ haplotypes were handled as single units for association and clustering, since linkage in the cohort was strong. On average, approximately 250,000 unique TCR beta nucleotide sequences were sequenced per donor among 398 genotyped donors of the cohort, with about 17% of those sequences being non-productive.

Remarks on this clone: Its antigen remains unidentified. The sample holds no much larger clone one base away, and base qualities are not on file.

The cohort comprised several hundred healthy bone marrow donors. At the time of sampling, every cohort member was nominally healthy, though immune exposures that went unrecorded were likely present. The donor tested CMV seronegative, placing the donor among the approximately 400 seronegative members of the cohort. Each donor provided a peripheral blood sample, and peripheral blood mononuclear cells were used for TCR beta sequencing. Genomic DNA extraction from the blood cell samples was performed with the Qiagen DNeasy Blood Extraction Kit. The CDR3 goes from the cysteine to the phenylalanine over 14 residues. Only CDR3 DNA remains: 42 bases, in frame from the first base. CDR1 and CDR2 were assigned from the germline V gene (reference sequence) as LNHDA and SQIVND. Here V drops 7 bases and J drops 1 base, and the junction holds 6 bases not matched to any gene. Overall results and qualifications from the work: Linkage disequilibrium might explain the correlated functional status among segregating V segments, but an unknown experimental factor could not be ruled out. The sequencing pipeline was judged likely to have produced a cluster of highly shared sequence variants as a technical artifact. Because the 87-base-pair reads could not distinguish some IMGT-functional V segments, including TRBV6-2 and TRBV6-3, those segments were excluded. A few of the identified cytomegalovirus-associated TCR beta chains were confirmed in vitro to be specific for cytomegalovirus antigens. A total of 150 to 200 TCR beta chains were listed by the study as associated with cytomegalovirus. A later genetic analysis associated a missense DCLRE1C variant with V-gene and J-gene trimming of TCR beta chains, and an independent cohort replicated the association. In this cohort, only TCR beta chains were sequenced, and detectable features were limited by the absence of alpha or paired-chain data. In an earlier analysis of 450 to 750 of the donors, most TCR beta V segments appeared in productive rearrangements about 87% or about 30% of the time, broadly matching IMGT annotations. According to a later analysis, most CMV-associated TCR beta chains appeared to be HLA-restricted, and the HLA associations seemed to be driven largely by CMV exposure. Compared with the approximately 670-donor mean, donors in an Asian-associated ancestry cluster had fewer N-insertions in productive TCRs, according to a later genetic analysis. In a later analysis, HLA-associated TCR beta chains were found to be more clonally expanded and to have lower generation probabilities than equally common non-associated chains. A later analysis associated 15,000 to 20,000 TCR beta sequences with specific HLA alleles at a false discovery rate of 0.05. A later analysis reported that several top co-occurrence clusters appeared linked to parvovirus B19, influenza, CMV and Epstein-Barr virus. Roughly 15 rarely observed V segments, including chromosome 9 orphons, were excluded from the earlier analysis of almost 600 of the donors because counts were too low. CMV serostatus was the only immune exposure information available for the cohort. Sequencing depth was assumed to be roughly uniform across donors in the presence/absence analyses, though that assumption may not hold. According to a later analysis, TCR association rates differed among HLA loci, with DRB1 alleles showing the most associated TCRs and HLA-C alleles showing the fewest. According to the authors, the approach could potentially be generalized to other disease states and immunological phenotypes. A further reported finding was that TCR beta sequences accurately predicted the HLA-A and HLA-B alleles for most subjects in the first cohort. Assigning TCR associations to individual alleles was difficult when HLA alleles, especially DR and DQ, strongly co-occurred. Because HLA typing was missing for some donors at each locus, association tests included only the typed subset. Most TCR sequences were observed very rarely across donors, whereas some public TCRs were present in many individuals. The classifier was reported to diagnose cytomegalovirus status with high specificity and sensitivity in both the original and validation cohorts.

Libraries were constructed by the immunoSEQ multiplex PCR assay. For the multiplex PCR, a mixture combining 60 forward primers for TCR Vbeta segments and 13 reverse primers for TCR Jbeta segments was used. The CDR3 region of rearranged TCR beta genes was amplified from genomic DNA with a multiplex PCR assay. The amplified TCR beta libraries were sequenced on the Illumina HiSeq System as 87-base-pair reads. Concerning the study's data processing: In a later analysis, some 80 million unique TCR beta chains were counted across the 650 to 750 repertoires, and roughly 10 million of these chains were shared by at least two donors. Raw reads were error-corrected and collapsed into unique sequences with a nearest-neighbor algorithm that merged closely related sequences to remove PCR and sequencing errors. Alignment of CDR3 sequences to IMGT reference sequences was used to assign V, D and J gene segments. Each retained sequence needed at least a six-nucleotide match to both a V gene segment and a J gene segment. A rearrangement was called productive if the CDR3 had no stop codons and remained in frame with V and J, and every other rearrangement was called non-productive. CDR3 was defined by IMGT convention, running from the second conserved V-encoded cysteine to the conserved J-encoded phenylalanine. The earlier analysis of about 610 of the donors excluded sequences that lacked an unambiguous match to a single V gene segment. An earlier analysis of some 500 of the donors classified V segments as functional when productive rearrangements were above 56.7% and as segregating when the standard deviation between donors was above 5%. A statistical classification framework was built to diagnose cytomegalovirus status from the catalog of TCR beta chain sequences. A later analysis assigned V and J genes by comparing TCR nucleotide sequences with IMGT/GENE-DB human TR gene sequences. The TCRdist pipeline was used in a later analysis to assign CDR3 sequences and most-parsimonious VDJ recombination scenarios. In a later analysis, each TCR beta chain was defined by its CDR3 amino acid sequence together with its V-gene family, and reads lacking a unique V-gene family were excluded. A later analysis removed roughly 590 highly shared, low-generation-probability nucleotide sequences to deal with suspected cross-contamination and a sequencing artifact. A later analysis calculated a clonal expansion index for each public chain from normalized within-repertoire ranks of inferred template counts. In a later analysis, generation probabilities were computed using a VDJ recombination model fitted to out-of-frame rearrangements, and the results were checked against IGoR. In a later analysis, TCR-TCR, TCR-HLA and TCR-CMV co-occurrence was scored with hypergeometric tests, and a repertoire-size bias correction was applied to TCR pairs. False discovery rates were estimated in a later analysis by permuting HLA or CMV assignments 20 times. A later analysis grouped co-occurring TCRs with DBSCAN, adding TCRdist sequence similarity when clustering within HLA-allele-positive subsets. Repertoires with fewer than 30,000 or more than 120,000 public chains, plus five repertoires with anomalous nucleotide sharing, were excluded from co-occurrence clustering. In TCRdb, the immuneACCESS table is reduced to in-frame sequences with V and J assigned. These tables do not hold every clone; where another copy was compared, an unresolved V gene accounts for under half, and the others remain unexplained. The V and J calls and clone size were taken over from that table, and D and trimming were inferred from the DNA. The sample has roughly 120,000 clones on record, less than 85% of them singletons. More than 2.5% of the sample goes to the ten largest clones.

Sequenced material: PBMCs. The origin of this receptor is a male donor in good health and CMV-seronegative. The rearranged chain carries TRBV19 and TRBJ1-1; TRBD1 matches 7 bases in the middle. The base sequence is TGTGCCAGTAAGATAGGGACAGAGAACACTGAAGCTTTCTTT. This yields the protein CASKIGTENTEAFF.